This TCR beta chain was recovered during a study of post-analysis software for immune sequencing data. Study at large: The disease courses covered relapsing-remitting, secondary progressive and progressive-relapsing multiple sclerosis. Study-level results: Strong co-clustering by F measure linked samples that shared a preparation batch. Controls significantly exceeded multiple sclerosis patients in normalized Chao1 diversity. Comparison of patients with controls showed five TRBV segments more frequent in patients, TRBV5-6, TRBV5-1 and TRBV20-1 among them.

CDR1 is LGHDT and CDR2 is YNNKEL in the germline V gene (reference sequence). The CDR3 length equals 19 residues, ends included. About this clonotype itself: Antigen: not known. No DNA is shown, since the ends of the CDR3 on it are uncertain; the CDR3 is the one TCRdb lists.

Unique molecular identifiers were built into the TCR beta cDNA libraries. TCRdb reprocessed the PCR reads via MiXCR and lists one record per CDR3 protein. The sample shows about 760,000 distinct CDR3 sequences, 25% to 30% of them seen only once. This receptor was obtained from a girl aged 5-17 years with multiple sclerosis. The chain joins TRBV3-1 to TRBJ2-3; whether TRBD1, the table's D call, matches the DNA was not checked. The sample comprised blood. The CDR3 reads CASSPPYTFGSGTTDTQYF.